One sample yielded the 18 T cell receptor beta chains listed below, sequenced in a study of blood T cell repertoires in COVID-19. Measured with immunoSEQ multiplex PCR; TCRdb has only the in-frame clones, and not every one. The sample lists roughly 700,000 clones; 85% to 90% were seen once. Sequenced input: peripheral blood. The receptors come from a woman between 18 and 29 years old with acute or convalescent COVID-19.

CDR3 residues: CAWSMAGQHGYTF. Written as DNA, the CDR3 is TGTGCCTGGAGTATGGCAGGGCAACATGGCTACACCTTC. This sequence joins TRBV30 and TRBJ1-2; perhaps TRBD1 as D (5 bases). This CDR3 spans 13 amino acids. The germline V and J ends were trimmed by 2 bases and 6 bases, with 13 bases remaining between them. The germline V gene encodes CDR1 GTSNPN and CDR2 SVGIG (reference sequence). Combining the CDR3 with reference TRBV30 and TRBJ1-2 gives the whole variable domain SQTIHQWPATLVQPVGSPLSLECTVEGTSNPNLYWYRQAAGRGLQLLFYSVGIGQISSEVPQNLSASRPQDRQFILSSKKLLLSDSGFYLCAWSMAGQHGYTFGSGTRLTVV.

The gene calls are TRBV6-2 or TRBV6-3 and TRBJ2-5; weak D call: TRBD2 (6 bases). Per the germline V gene, CDR1 is MNHEY and CDR2 is SVGEGT. CDR3 length: 15 residues. V dropped 5 bases and J dropped 2 bases, with 15 bases sitting between them. As DNA, the CDR3 is TGTGCCAGCAGTCATATTGGGACTCTACAAGAGACCCAGTACTTC. The encoded protein is CASSHIGTLQETQYF.

This chain joins TRBV6-1 and TRBJ1-5, with D hard to call. Germline values: CDR1 MNHNS, CDR2 SASEGT. V was clipped by 1 base and J by 7 bases, with 14 bases between them. There are 15 residues in the CDR3. The CDR3 nucleotides are TGTGCCAGCAGTGAAGAATCGTGGGGAGTCCAGCCCCAGCATTTT. Amino acid sequence: CASSEESWGVQPQHF.

The chain employs TRBV19 and TRBJ2-2; D is possibly TRBD1 (6 bases). The V gene lost 5 bases and the J gene lost 4 bases, with 14 bases spanning the gap. The CDR3 spans 15 residues. Germline V gene data show CDR1 as LNHDA and CDR2 as SQIVND (reference sequence). The CDR3 spells CASSLRGAATGELFF. CDR3 sequence (DNA): TGTGCCAGTAGTCTCAGGGGAGCTGCCACCGGGGAGCTGTTTTTT.

This clone appeared once. The chain joins TRBV18 to TRBJ1-2, with D possibly TRBD1 on 6 matching bases. Germline V gives CDR1 KGHSH, CDR2 LQKENI. This CDR3 spans 15 amino acids. V gave up 1 base and J gave up 3 bases, with 12 bases separating them. CDR3 DNA sequence: TGTGCCAGCTCACCACTGGCGTCAGGGGACTATGGCTACACCTTC. It specifies CASSPLASGDYGYTF.

The V gene is TRBV5-4, the J gene TRBJ1-1, with TRBD1 matching 7 bases. V was clipped by 4 bases and J by 11 bases; unmatched bases: 8. Per germline, CDR1 SGHNT and CDR2 YYREEE (reference sequence). The CDR3 has 12 residues. The CDR3 DNA sequence: TGTGCCAGCAGCCTAGATCAGGGGGGCGCTTTCTTT. This encodes CASSLDQGGAFF.

V usage is TRBV6-4 and J usage is TRBJ2-1; 11 bases match TRBD2. The length of the CDR3 is 15 residues. The V gene end was trimmed by 1 base and the J gene end by 9 bases; junction bases not matched to a gene: 5. The germline V gene encodes CDR1 MRHNA and CDR2 SNTAGT. The CDR3 loop is CASSDFSGGAGEQFF. The CDR3 coding sequence is TGTGCCAGCAGTGACTTTAGCGGGGGGGCCGGTGAGCAGTTCTTC.

This chain connects TRBV7-3 to TRBJ1-1, with no clear D. Deletions cut 5 bases from V and 11 bases from J, with 18 bases between. CDR3 length: 13 residues. Germline values: CDR1 SGHTA, CDR2 FQGTGA. As DNA, the CDR3 is TGTGCCAGCAGCCGAGGTGTGGGTCTGGAGGCTTTCTTT. Residues: CASSRGVGLEAFF.

This sequence joins TRBV14 and TRBJ2-1; D perhaps matches TRBD1 (5 bases). This CDR3 is built from 16 residues. From germline, CDR1 is SGHDN and CDR2 FVKESK. V was clipped by 4 bases and J by 3 bases, with 16 bases between them. As DNA, the CDR3 is TGTGCCAGCAGCCCTCCCGGCAGGGCCCACTACAATGAGCAGTTCTTC. This sequence encodes CASSPPGRAHYNEQFF.

This sequence joins TRBV19 and TRBJ1-1; a possible D gene is TRBD1 (5 bases). Germline assignment: CDR1 LNHDA and CDR2 SQIVND (reference sequence). Trimming stripped 3 bases from V and 4 bases from J, with 15 bases between. This CDR3 contains 15 residues. CDR3 nucleotides: TGTGCCAGTAGTATCGAAGGGGCGGTGGGCACTGAAGCTTTCTTT. Translation gives CASSIEGAVGTEAFF.

This chain joins TRBV7-9 and TRBJ1-4; TRBD1 matches 8 bases. Germline lookup yields CDR1 SEHNR and CDR2 FQNEAQ (reference sequence). The CDR3 extends over 15 amino acids. V shed 5 bases and J 5 bases; nucleotides not matched to a gene: 7. The CDR3 region is CASSPGQGLNEKLFF. Here the CDR3 DNA reads TGTGCCAGCAGCCCCGGACAGGGACTAAATGAAAAACTGTTTTTT.

The V gene is TRBV5-4, the J gene TRBJ2-3; D is perhaps TRBD2 (7 bases). V lost 2 bases to trimming and J lost 3 bases, with 16 bases between them. Germline V gene sequence: CDR1 SGHNT, CDR2 YYREEE (reference sequence). The CDR3 runs 16 residues. The CDR3 bases are TGTGCCAGCAGCTTTGGGGGCGGGGGTAGTACAGATACGCAGTATTTT. Its translation: CASSFGGGGSTDTQYF.

This chain joins TRBV5-4 and TRBJ1-2; maybe TRBD1 (6 bases). Trimming cost V 4 bases and J 8 bases, with 12 bases left between them. CDR1 SGHNT and CDR2 YYREEE come from the germline V gene (reference sequence). The length of the CDR3 is 12 residues. CDR3 in amino acids: CASSLQGFGYTF. CDR3 sequence (DNA): TGTGCCAGCAGCCTACAGGGTTTCGGCTACACCTTC.

The rearrangement joins TRBV13 to TRBJ2-3, with 10 bases fitting TRBD2. CDR1 is PRHDT, CDR2 FYEKMQ, per germline (reference sequence). V lost 0 bases and J lost 6; bases outside the gene matches: 9. The CDR3 is 17 amino acids. CDR3 amino acids: CASSLGGAGGRSDTQYF. DNA for the CDR3: TGTGCCAGCAGCTTAGGCGGAGCGGGGGGGCGATCCGATACGCAGTATTTT.

This clone was seen only once. The rearrangement joins TRBV14 to TRBJ1-2; D perhaps matches TRBD1 (5 bases). V was cut by 2 bases and J by 4 bases, with 11 bases left in between. CDR1 and CDR2 (germline): SGHDN, FVKESK. There are 14 residues in the CDR3. CDR3 DNA sequence: TGTGCCAGCAGCCAAAGACAGAGGCCCTATGGCTACACCTTC. It translates to CASSQRQRPYGYTF.

This sequence joins TRBV2 and TRBJ1-1, with D unresolved. The germline V and J ends were trimmed by 4 bases and 11 bases, with 11 bases remaining between them. The germline V gene has CDR1 SNHLY and CDR2 FYNNEI. CDR3 length equals 11 residues. The CDR3 DNA follows: TGTGCCAGCAGTGGAGGGATGGGGGCTTTCTTT. Amino acids: CASSGGMGAFF.

The genes are TRBV5-1 and TRBJ1-1; 10 positions agree with TRBD1. Trimming at V came to 0 bases and at J to 6 bases, leaving 8 bases not matched to a gene. This CDR3 has 16 amino acids. Looked up from germline, CDR1 is SGHRS and CDR2 is YFSETQ. CDR3 nucleotides: TGCGCCAGCAGCTTGGACCCGGGACAGGGGAGGGCTGAAGCTTTCTTT. Encoded protein: CASSLDPGQGRAEAFF.

This sequence joins TRBV19 and TRBJ2-1; D unresolved. V lost 4 bases to trimming and J lost 7 bases, with 14 bases between them. The CDR3 totals 14 residues. Germline CDR1 and CDR2: LNHDA and SQIVND (reference sequence). The DNA for the CDR3 is TGTGCCAGTAGTACTACCCCAGACGGGAATGAGCAGTTCTTC. It yields the protein CASSTTPDGNEQFF.